The 11 T cell receptor beta chains below come from one sample, sequenced in a study of PD-1 blockade in mismatch repair-deficient tumors. Repertoires were generated with immunoSEQ multiplex PCR, while TCRdb's copy carries only in-frame clones and drops some. The sample holds more than 95,000 clones, around 83% seen once. This material consisted of peripheral blood, taken 44 weeks after starting pembrolizumab. These receptors originate from an adult with mismatch repair-deficient cancer.

This clone turned up a few times. The V gene is TRBV29-1, the J gene TRBJ1-2, with D unresolved. Trimming stripped 7 bases from V and 8 bases from J, with 5 bases between. The CDR3 loop spans 8 amino acids. Per germline, CDR1 SQVTM and CDR2 ANQGSEA. CDR3 nucleotide sequence: TGCAGCGCTATAGGCTACACCTTC. This translates into CSAIGYTF.

CDR3 in DNA: TGTGCCAGCTCATCCGGGGACGGTGATCAGCCCCAGCATTTT. Translated: CASSSGDGDQPQHF. The rearrangement joins TRBV18 to TRBJ1-5, with a weak D call TRBD1 (5 bases). The CDR3 extends over 14 amino acids. CDR1 and CDR2 (germline): KGHSH, LQKENI. V was cut by 5 bases and J by 5 bases, with 13 bases left in between.

This chain uses TRBV6-1 with TRBJ2-5; 9 bases are a match to TRBD1. From germline, CDR1 is MNHNS and CDR2 SASEGT. The CDR3 is made up of 14 amino acids. The V segment lost 5 bases and the J segment 5 bases; nucleotides outside the gene matches: 6. The CDR3 reads CASSIQGAGETQYF. In DNA, the CDR3 is TGTGCCAGCAGTATACAGGGGGCGGGGGAGACCCAGTACTTC.

The chain links TRBV4-1 to TRBJ2-3; D possibly corresponds to TRBD1 (6 bases). CDR3 length: 15 amino acids. V was shortened by 1 base and J by 1 base, with 9 bases between the two germline ends. The germline V gene has CDR1 MGHRA and CDR2 YSYEKL. The CDR3 DNA sequence: TGCGCCAGCAGCCAAGCAGGGGCTCGCACAGATACGCAGTATTTT. It translates to CASSQAGARTDTQYF.

This clone occurred once. The CDR3 nucleotides read TGCGCCAGCAGCCAAGAACAGGCCTCCAACACTGAAGCTTTCTTT. Its protein product is CASSQEQASNTEAFF. This chain links TRBV4-3 with TRBJ1-1; weak D call: TRBD1 (5 bases). CDR1 and CDR2 from the germline V gene are LGHNA and YSLEER. CDR3 size: 15 residues. The V end was cut by 0 bases, the J end by 2 bases, with 10 bases between.

This sequence joins TRBV5-6 and TRBJ2-1; D not resolved. This CDR3 has 11 residues. The V gene's germline CDR1 is SGHDT and CDR2 YYEEEE. V lost 4 bases to trimming and J lost 5 bases, with 4 bases between them. This CDR3 is CASSLNNEQFF. Written as DNA, the CDR3 is TGTGCCAGCAGCCTAAACAATGAGCAGTTCTTC. Full variable domain (rest looked up from reference TRBV5-6 and TRBJ2-1): DAGVTQSPTHLIKTRGQQVTLRCSPKSGHDTVSWYQQALGQGPQFIFQYYEEEERQRGNFPDRFSGHQFPNYSSELNVNALLLGDSALYLCASSLNNEQFFGPGTRLTVL.

This chain connects TRBV7-8 to TRBJ2-7; a possible D gene is TRBD1 (6 bases). V was shortened by 7 bases and J by 4 bases, with 23 bases between the two germline ends. Germline V lookup: CDR1 SGHVS, CDR2 FQNEAQ. The CDR3 runs to 16 residues. As DNA, the CDR3 is TGTGCCAGCACAGAAGACCGGGCAGGGGTTCGGTACGAGCAGTACTTC. Amino acids: CASTEDRAGVRYEQYF. Together with reference TRBV7-8 and TRBJ2-7, the CDR3 gives the full variable domain: GAGVSQSPRYKVAKRGQDVALRCDPISGHVSLFWYQQALGQGPEFLTYFQNEAQLDKSGLPSDRFFAERPEGSVSTLKIQRTQQEDSAVYLCASTEDRAGVRYEQYFGPGTRLTVT.

In DNA form, the CDR3 reads TGCGCCAGCAGCTGGGGGGACAGGAGCTCCTACGAGCAGTACTTC. It yields the protein CASSWGDRSSYEQYF. The chain uses TRBV5-1 and TRBJ2-7; 8 positions agree with TRBD1. The V gene end was trimmed by 3 bases and the J gene end by 0 bases; junction bases not matched to a gene: 5. In germline, CDR1 is SGHRS, CDR2 YFSETQ. The CDR3 is made up of 15 amino acids.

The V call is TRBV2, the J call TRBJ2-1; tentatively, D is TRBD2 (6 bases). The germline gives CDR1 SNHLY, CDR2 FYNNEI. This CDR3 is built from 13 residues. V lost 4 bases to trimming and J lost 9 bases, with 13 bases between them. The CDR3 protein is CASSARLDSEQFF. In DNA, the CDR3 is TGTGCCAGCAGTGCCAGACTAGATTCTGAGCAGTTCTTC.

The rearrangement uses TRBV5-6 and TRBJ1-1, with 8 bases identical to TRBD1. Germline V gene lookup returns CDR1 SGHDT and CDR2 YYEEEE. V gave up 3 bases and J gave up 1 base; unmatched junction bases: 8. CDR3 length equals 16 residues. The CDR3 is CASSWGTGVENTEAFF. CDR3 sequence (DNA): TGTGCCAGCAGCTGGGGGACAGGCGTTGAGAACACTGAAGCTTTCTTT.

The chain is built from TRBV19 and TRBJ2-7; 15 nucleotides line up with TRBD2. J was trimmed by 7 bases and V by 5 bases; bases with no gene match: 9. The CDR3 runs 16 residues. Per the germline V gene, CDR1 is LNHDA and CDR2 is SQIVND (reference sequence). CDR3 in amino acids: CASSGLAGGSFGEQYF. The CDR3 DNA reads as TGTGCCAGTAGTGGACTAGCGGGAGGGAGCTTTGGAGAGCAGTACTTC.